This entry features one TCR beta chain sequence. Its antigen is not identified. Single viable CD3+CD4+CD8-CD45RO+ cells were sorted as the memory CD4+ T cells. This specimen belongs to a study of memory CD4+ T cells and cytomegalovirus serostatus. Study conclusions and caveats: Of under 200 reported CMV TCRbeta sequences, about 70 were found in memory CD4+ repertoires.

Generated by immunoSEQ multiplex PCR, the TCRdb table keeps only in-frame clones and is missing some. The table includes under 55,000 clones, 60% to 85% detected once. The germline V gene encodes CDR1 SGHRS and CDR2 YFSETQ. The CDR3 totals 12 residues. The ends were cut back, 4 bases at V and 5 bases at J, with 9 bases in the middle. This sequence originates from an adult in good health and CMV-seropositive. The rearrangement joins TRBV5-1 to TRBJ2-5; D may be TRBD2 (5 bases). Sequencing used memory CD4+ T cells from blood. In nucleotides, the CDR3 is TGCGCCAGCAGCCGGACTCGGGAGACCCAGTACTTC. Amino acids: CASSRTRETQYF. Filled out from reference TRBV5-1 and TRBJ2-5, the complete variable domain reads KAGVTQTPRYLIKTRGQQVTLSCSPISGHRSVSWYQQTPGQGLQFLFEYFSETQRNKGNFPGRFSGRQFSNSRSEMNVSTLELGDSALYLCASSRTRETQYFGPGTRLLVL.